A selection of T cell receptor beta chains follows, all from one sample in a study of Ad26.COV2.S vaccination and SARS-CoV-2 variants. Generated by immunoSEQ multiplex PCR, the TCRdb table keeps only in-frame clones and is missing some. The data show around 310,000 clones, with 75% to 90% seen just once and around 5.5% held by the top ten. The sample was peripheral blood, taken in a trial of Ad26.COV2.S vaccine versus placebo. These receptors were collected from a person aged 18-60 years who received the Ad26.COV2.S COVID-19 vaccine or a placebo. Both conserved end residues are part of each CDR3. A D gene is named only where the DNA matches it firmly. Size tells how often a clone was seen (once, few, many) or the class of an expanded clone, and some rows leave it out.

J gene	D gene	clone size	V gene	CDR3 protein	CDR3 DNA
TRBJ1-5	-	-	TRBV19	CASSEGTGPNQPQHF	TGTGCCAGTAGTGAAGGGACGGGACCCAATCAGCCCCAGCATTTT
TRBJ1-1	TRBD1	-	TRBV15	CATHRGTEAFF	TGTGCCACCCACAGGGGAACTGAAGCTTTCTTT
TRBJ2-7	TRBD2	-	TRBV5-1	CASSWALAGGAYEQYF	TGCGCCAGCAGCTGGGCCCTAGCGGGGGGGGCCTACGAGCAGTACTTC
TRBJ1-2	-	-	TRBV7-9	CASSPSEAGGSYGYTF	TGTGCCAGCAGCCCATCCGAGGCGGGGGGCTCCTATGGCTACACCTTC
TRBJ1-5	-	few	TRBV5-6	CASSVQGGQVPQHF	TGTGCCAGCAGCGTCCAAGGGGGGCAGGTGCCCCAGCATTTT
TRBJ1-2	-	-	TRBV25-1	CASSEISGYTF	TGTGCCAGCAGTGAAATTTCTGGCTACACCTTC
TRBJ2-2	-	-	TRBV6-4	CASREGSNTGELFF	TGTGCCAGCAGAGAGGGTTCGAACACCGGGGAGCTGTTTTTT
TRBJ1-1	-	-	TRBV3-1/TRBV3-2	CASSRDGVNTEAFF	TGTGCCAGCAGTAGGGATGGCGTTAACACTGAAGCTTTCTTT
TRBJ1-4	TRBD1	-	TRBV5-4	CASSLLTGSNEKLFF	TGTGCCAGCAGCTTGTTGACAGGGAGTAATGAAAAACTGTTTTTT
TRBJ1-4	-	-	TRBV5-4	CASSPSPNEKLFF	TGTGCCAGCAGCCCCTCCCCTAATGAAAAACTGTTTTTT
TRBJ1-2	-	-	TRBV6-4	CASSEIFGGGGYTF	TGTGCCAGCAGTGAAATATTCGGGGGAGGAGGCTACACCTTC
TRBJ2-1	TRBD1	-	TRBV7-2	CASSLTGGSYEQFF	TGTGCCAGCAGCTTGACAGGGGGCAGTTATGAGCAGTTCTTC
TRBJ1-1	-	-	TRBV11-3	CASSPQENTEAFF	TGTGCCAGCAGCCCACAGGAAAACACTGAAGCTTTCTTT
TRBJ2-1	TRBD1	-	TRBV5-6	CASSLDATGLFDEQFF	TGTGCCAGCAGCTTGGACGCGACAGGGCTGTTCGATGAGCAGTTCTTC
TRBJ2-3	-	-	TRBV25-1	CASSAPPTGASTDTQYF	TGTGCCAGCAGTGCCCCCCCCACAGGTGCATCTACAGATACGCAGTATTTT
TRBJ1-6	-	-	TRBV7-2	CASSRLRGGESPLHF	TGTGCCAGCAGCCGCCTACGCGGGGGAGAATCACCCCTCCACTTT
TRBJ1-1	-	once	TRBV9	CASSVDPGPEAFF	TGTGCCAGCAGCGTAGATCCAGGCCCTGAAGCTTTCTTT